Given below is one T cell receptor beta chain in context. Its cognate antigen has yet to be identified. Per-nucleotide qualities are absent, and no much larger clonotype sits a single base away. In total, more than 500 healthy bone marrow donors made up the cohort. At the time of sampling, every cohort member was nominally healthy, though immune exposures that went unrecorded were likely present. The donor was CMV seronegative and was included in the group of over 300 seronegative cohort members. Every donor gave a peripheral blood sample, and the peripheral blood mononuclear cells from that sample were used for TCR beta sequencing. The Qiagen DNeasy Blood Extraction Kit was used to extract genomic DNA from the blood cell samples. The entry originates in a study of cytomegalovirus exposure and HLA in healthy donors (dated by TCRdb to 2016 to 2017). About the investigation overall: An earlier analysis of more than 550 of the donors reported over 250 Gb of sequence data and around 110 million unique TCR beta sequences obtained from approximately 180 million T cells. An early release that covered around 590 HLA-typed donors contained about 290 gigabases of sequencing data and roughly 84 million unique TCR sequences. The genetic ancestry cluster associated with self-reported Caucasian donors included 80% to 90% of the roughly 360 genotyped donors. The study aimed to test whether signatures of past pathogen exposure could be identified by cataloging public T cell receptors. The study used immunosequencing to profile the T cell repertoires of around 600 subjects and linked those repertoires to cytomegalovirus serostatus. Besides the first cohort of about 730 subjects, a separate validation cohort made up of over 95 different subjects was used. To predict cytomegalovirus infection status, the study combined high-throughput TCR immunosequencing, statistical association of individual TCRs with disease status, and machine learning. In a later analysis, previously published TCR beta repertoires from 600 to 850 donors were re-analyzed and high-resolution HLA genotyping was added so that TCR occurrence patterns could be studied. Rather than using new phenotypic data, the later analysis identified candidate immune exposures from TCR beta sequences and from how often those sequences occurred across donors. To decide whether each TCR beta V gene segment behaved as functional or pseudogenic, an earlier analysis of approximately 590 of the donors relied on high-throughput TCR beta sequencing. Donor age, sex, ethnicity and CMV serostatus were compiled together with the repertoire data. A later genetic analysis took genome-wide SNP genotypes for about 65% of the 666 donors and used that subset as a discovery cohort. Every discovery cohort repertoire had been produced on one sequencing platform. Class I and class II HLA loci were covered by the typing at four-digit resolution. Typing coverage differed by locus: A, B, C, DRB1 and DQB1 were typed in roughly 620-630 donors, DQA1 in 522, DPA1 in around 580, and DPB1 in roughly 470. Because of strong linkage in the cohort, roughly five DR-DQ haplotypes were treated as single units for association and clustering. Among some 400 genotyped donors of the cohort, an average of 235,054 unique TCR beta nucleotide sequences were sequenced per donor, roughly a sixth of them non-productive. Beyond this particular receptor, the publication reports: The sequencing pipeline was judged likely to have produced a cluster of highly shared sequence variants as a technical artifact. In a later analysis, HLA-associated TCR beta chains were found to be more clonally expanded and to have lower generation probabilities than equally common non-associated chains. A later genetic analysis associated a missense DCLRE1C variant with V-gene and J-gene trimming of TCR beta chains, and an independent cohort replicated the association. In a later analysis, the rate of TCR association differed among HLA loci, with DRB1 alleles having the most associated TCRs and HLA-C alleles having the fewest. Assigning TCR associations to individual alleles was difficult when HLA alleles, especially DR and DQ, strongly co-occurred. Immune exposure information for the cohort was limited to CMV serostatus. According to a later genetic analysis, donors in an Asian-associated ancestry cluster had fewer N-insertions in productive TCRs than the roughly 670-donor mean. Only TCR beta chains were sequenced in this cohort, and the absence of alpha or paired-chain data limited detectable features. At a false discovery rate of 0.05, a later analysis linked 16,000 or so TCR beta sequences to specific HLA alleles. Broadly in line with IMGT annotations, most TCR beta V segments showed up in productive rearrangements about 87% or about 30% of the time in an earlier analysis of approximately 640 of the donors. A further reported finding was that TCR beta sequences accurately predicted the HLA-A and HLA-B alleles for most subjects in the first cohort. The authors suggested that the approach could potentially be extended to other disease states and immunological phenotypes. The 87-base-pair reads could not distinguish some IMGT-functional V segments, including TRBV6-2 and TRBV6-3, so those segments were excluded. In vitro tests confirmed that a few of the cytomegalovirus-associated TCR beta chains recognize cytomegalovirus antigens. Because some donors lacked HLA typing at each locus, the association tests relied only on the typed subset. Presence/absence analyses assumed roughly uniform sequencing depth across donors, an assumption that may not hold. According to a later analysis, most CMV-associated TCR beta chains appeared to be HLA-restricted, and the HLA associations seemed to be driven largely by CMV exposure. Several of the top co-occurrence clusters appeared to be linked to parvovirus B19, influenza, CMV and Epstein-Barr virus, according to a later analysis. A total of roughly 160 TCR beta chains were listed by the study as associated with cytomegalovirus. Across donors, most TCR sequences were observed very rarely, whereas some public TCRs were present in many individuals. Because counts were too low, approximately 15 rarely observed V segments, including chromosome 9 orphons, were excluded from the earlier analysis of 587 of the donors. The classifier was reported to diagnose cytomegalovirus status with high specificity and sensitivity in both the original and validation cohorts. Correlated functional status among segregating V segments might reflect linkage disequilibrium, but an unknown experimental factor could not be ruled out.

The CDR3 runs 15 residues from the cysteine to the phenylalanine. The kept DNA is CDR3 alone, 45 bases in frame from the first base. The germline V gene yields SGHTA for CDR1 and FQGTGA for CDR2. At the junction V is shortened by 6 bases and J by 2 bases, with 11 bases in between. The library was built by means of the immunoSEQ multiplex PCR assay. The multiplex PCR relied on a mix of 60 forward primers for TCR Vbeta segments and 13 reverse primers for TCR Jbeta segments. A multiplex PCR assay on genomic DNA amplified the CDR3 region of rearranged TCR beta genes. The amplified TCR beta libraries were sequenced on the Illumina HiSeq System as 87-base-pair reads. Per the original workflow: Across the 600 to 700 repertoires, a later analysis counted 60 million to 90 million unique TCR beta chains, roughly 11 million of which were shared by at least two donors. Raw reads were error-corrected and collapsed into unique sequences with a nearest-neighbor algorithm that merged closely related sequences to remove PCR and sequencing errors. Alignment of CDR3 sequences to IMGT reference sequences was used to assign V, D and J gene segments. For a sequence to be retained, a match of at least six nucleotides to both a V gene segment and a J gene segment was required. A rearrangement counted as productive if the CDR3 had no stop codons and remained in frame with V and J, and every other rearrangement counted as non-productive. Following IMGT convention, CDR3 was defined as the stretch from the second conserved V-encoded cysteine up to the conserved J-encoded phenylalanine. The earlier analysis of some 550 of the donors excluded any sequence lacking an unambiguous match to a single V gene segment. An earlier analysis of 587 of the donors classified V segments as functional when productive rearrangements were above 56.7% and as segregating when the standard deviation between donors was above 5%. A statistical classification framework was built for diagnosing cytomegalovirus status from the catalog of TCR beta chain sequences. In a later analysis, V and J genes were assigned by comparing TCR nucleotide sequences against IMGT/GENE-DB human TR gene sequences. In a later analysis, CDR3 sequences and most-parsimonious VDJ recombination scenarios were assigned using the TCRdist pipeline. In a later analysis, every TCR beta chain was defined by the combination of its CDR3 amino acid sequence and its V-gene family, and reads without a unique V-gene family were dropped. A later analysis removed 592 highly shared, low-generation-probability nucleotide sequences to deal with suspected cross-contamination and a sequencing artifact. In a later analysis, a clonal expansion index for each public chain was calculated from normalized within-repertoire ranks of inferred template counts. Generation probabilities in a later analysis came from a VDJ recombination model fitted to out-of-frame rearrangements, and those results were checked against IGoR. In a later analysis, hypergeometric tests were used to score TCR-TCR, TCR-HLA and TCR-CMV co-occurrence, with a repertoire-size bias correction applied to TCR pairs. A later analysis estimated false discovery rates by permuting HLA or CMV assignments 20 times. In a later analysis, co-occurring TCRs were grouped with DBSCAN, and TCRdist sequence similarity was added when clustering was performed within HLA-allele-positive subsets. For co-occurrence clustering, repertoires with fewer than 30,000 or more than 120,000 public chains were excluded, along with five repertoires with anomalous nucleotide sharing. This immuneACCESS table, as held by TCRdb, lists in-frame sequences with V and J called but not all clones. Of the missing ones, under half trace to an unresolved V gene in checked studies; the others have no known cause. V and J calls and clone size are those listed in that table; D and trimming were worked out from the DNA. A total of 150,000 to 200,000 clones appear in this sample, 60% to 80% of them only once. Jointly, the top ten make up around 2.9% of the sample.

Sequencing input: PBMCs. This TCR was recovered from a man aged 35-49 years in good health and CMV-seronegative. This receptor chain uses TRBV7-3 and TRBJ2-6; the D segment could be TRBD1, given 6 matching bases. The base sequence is TGTGCCAGCAGTTTTACAGGGCCTGGGGCCAACGTCCTGACTTTC. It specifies CASSFTGPGANVLTF.